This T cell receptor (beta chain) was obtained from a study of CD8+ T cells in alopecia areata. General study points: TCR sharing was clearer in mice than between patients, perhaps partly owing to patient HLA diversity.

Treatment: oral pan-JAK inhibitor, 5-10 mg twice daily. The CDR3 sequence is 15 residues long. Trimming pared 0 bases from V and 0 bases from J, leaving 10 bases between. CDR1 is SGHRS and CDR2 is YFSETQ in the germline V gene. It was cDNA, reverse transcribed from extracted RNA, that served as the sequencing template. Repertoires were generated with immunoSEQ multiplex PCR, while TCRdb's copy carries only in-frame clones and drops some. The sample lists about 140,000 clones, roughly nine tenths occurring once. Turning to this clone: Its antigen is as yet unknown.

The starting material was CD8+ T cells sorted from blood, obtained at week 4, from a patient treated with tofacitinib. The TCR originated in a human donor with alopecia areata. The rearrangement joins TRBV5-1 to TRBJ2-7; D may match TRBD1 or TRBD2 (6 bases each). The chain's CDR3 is CASSLEGGPSYEQYF. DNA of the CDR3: TGCGCCAGCAGCTTGGAGGGGGGACCCTCCTACGAGCAGTACTTC.